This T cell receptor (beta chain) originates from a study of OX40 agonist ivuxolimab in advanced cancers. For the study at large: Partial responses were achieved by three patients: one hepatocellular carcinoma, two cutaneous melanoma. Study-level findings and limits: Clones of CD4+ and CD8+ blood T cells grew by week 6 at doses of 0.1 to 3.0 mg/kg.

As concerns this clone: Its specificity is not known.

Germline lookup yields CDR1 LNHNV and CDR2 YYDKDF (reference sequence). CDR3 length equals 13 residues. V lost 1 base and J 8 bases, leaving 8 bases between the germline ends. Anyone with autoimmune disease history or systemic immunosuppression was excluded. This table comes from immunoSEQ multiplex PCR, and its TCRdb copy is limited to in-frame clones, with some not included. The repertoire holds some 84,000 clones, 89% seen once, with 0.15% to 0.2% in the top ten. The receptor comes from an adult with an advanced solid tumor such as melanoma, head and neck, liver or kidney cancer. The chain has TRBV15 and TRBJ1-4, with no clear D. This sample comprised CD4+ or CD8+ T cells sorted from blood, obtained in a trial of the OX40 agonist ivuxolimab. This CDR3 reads CATSRGRREKLFF. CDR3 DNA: TGTGCCACCAGCAGAGGGCGTAGAGAAAAACTGTTTTTT.